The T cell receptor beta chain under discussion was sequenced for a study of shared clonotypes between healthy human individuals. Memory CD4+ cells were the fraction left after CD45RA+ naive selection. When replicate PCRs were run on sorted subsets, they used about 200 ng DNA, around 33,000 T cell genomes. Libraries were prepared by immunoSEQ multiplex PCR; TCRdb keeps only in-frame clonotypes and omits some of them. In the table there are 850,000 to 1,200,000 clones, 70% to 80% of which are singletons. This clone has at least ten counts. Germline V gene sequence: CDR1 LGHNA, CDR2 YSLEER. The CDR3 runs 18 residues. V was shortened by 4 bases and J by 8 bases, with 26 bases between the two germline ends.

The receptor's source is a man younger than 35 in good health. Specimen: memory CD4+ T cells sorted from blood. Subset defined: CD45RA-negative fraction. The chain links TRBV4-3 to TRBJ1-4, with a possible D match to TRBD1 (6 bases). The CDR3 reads CASSPNEPLQGFREKLFF. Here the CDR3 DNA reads TGCGCCAGCAGCCCAAATGAACCTTTACAGGGTTTTAGAGAAAAACTGTTTTTT.